This T cell receptor (beta chain) came from a study of T-cell memory formation after mild COVID-19. One entry per CDR3 protein results from TCRdb running MiXCR on the 5' RACE reads. Here the sample spans 50,000 or so distinct CDR3 sequences, 9% to 15% being singletons. Findings and limits, study-wide: There were some responding clones in pre-infection memory, which suggested that cross-reactive memory had joined. Contracting clones from day 15 to 85 showed balanced CD4/CD8; later expanders favored CD4+.

This clonotype has a handful of counts. Its antigen is currently unknown. The CDR3 contains 16 residues. Germline lookup yields CDR1 LGHNA and CDR2 YNFKEQ. V lost 0 bases, J lost 4 bases, and 5 bases stayed unmatched. Sequencing used PBMCs or a T cell subset sorted from them (not recorded which). The TCR sequence derives from a young man who had mild COVID-19 (a few samples of this study predate the infection). Cell type and time point are not known. The chain employs TRBV4-2 and TRBJ2-2, with 7 bases lining up with TRBD2. In DNA, the CDR3 is TGTGCCAGCAGCCAAGATGGCCCGGGGGGCACCGGGGAGCTGTTTTTT. It is translated as CASSQDGPGGTGELFF.